This paragraph covers one T cell receptor (beta chain) sequence. Its specificity is not known. Libraries were prepared by immunoSEQ multiplex PCR; TCRdb keeps only in-frame clonotypes and omits some of them. Of about 480,000 clones in the sample, around nine tenths were seen once. The CDR3 totals 15 residues. Trimming removed 5 bases at V and 0 bases at J, with 14 bases between. CDR1 SGHAT and CDR2 FQDESV come from the germline V gene (reference sequence). The sample originates from a study of Ad26.COV2.S vaccination and SARS-CoV-2 variants. For the study at large: The authors gave Ad26.COV2.S intramuscularly, either once or twice 56 days apart. Overall study findings and caveats: Substantial response breadth was reportedly seen for spike-specific CD8+ and CD4+ T cells after vaccination. Relative to placebo recipients, vaccine recipients exhibited elevated spike-specific TCR breadth. Non-spike TCR breadth showed similarity between vaccine and placebo recipients.

The treatment here: around 19 received Ad26.COV2.S at low or high dose, single or two shots; about 5 received placebo; per-sample allocation not given. It was on day 63 after the first vaccine or placebo injection that samples were taken. This receptor was obtained from a person between 18 and 65 years old who received the Ad26.COV2.S COVID-19 vaccine or a placebo. The sample here was peripheral blood, taken in a trial of Ad26.COV2.S vaccine versus placebo. The chain uses TRBV11-1 and TRBJ2-7; D unclear. As DNA, the CDR3 is TGTGCCAGCAGCCACGAAAGACGGGCCTCCTACGAGCAGTACTTC. Protein: CASSHERRASYEQYF.